Listed below are T cell receptor beta chains from one sample, sequenced in a study of PD-1 blockade in classical Hodgkin lymphoma. Using immunoSEQ multiplex PCR, the repertoire was profiled, and TCRdb retains in-frame clones only, with some absent. The data contain some 39,000 clones, roughly 86% of them singletons. Source: peripheral blood mononuclear cells (PBMCs), taken at baseline. The receptors come from a human donor with classical Hodgkin lymphoma. CDR3s include the opening cysteine and the closing phenylalanine or tryptophan. The order of the fields is D gene, clone size, J gene, V gene, CDR3 DNA, CDR3 protein. The D gene is left open where the match is weak. Size values are once, few and many counts, or a class for expanded clones, and some rows have none.

D gene: NA; clone size: NA; J gene: TRBJ2-5; V gene: TRBV5-1; CDR3 DNA: TGCGCCAGCAGCTCCCCCCAAGAGACCCAGTACTTC; CDR3 protein: CASSSPQETQYF
D gene: NA; clone size: NA; J gene: TRBJ1-3; V gene: TRBV7-9; CDR3 DNA: TGTGCCAGCAGCCGACAGCTAAACTCTGGAAACACCATATATTTT; CDR3 protein: CASSRQLNSGNTIYF
D gene: NA; clone size: NA; J gene: TRBJ1-5; V gene: TRBV28; CDR3 DNA: TGTGCCAGCAGTTTGACAGGCCCAGGGAGCAATCAGCCCCAGCATTTT; CDR3 protein: CASSLTGPGSNQPQHF
D gene: NA; clone size: few; J gene: TRBJ2-5; V gene: TRBV6-1; CDR3 DNA: TGTGCCAGCAGTGAAGACGCGGAGACCCAGTACTTC; CDR3 protein: CASSEDAETQYF
D gene: NA; clone size: few; J gene: TRBJ2-4; V gene: TRBV28; CDR3 DNA: TGTGCCAGCAGTTTTGGGACCGTAGCCAAAAACATTCAGTACTTC; CDR3 protein: CASSFGTVAKNIQYF
D gene: NA; clone size: few; J gene: TRBJ1-3; V gene: TRBV27; CDR3 DNA: TGTGCCAGCAGTTTCTCCGGGTTCGGAAACACCATATATTTT; CDR3 protein: CASSFSGFGNTIYF
D gene: NA; clone size: NA; J gene: TRBJ2-7; V gene: TRBV7-2; CDR3 DNA: TGTGCCAGCAGCTTAGCGCCTTTCTACGAGCAGTACTTC; CDR3 protein: CASSLAPFYEQYF
D gene: NA; clone size: NA; J gene: TRBJ2-7; V gene: TRBV10-1; CDR3 DNA: TGCGCCAGCAGTGAGTCAGTCGGGTACGAGCAGTACTTC; CDR3 protein: CASSESVGYEQYF
D gene: TRBD1; clone size: NA; J gene: TRBJ1-5; V gene: TRBV14; CDR3 DNA: TGTGCCAGCACCGGACAGGGATGGTTTCAGCCCCAGCATTTT; CDR3 protein: CASTGQGWFQPQHF
D gene: TRBD1; clone size: NA; J gene: TRBJ2-7; V gene: TRBV6-1; CDR3 DNA: TGTGCCAGCAGTGCCACAGGGGGCGAGGGCTACGAGCAGTACTTC; CDR3 protein: CASSATGGEGYEQYF
D gene: NA; clone size: medium-sized; J gene: TRBJ1-1; V gene: TRBV7-9; CDR3 DNA: TGTGCCAGCAGCCTTACAGGGAACACTGAAGCTTTCTTT; CDR3 protein: CASSLTGNTEAFF
D gene: TRBD2; clone size: NA; J gene: TRBJ2-3; V gene: TRBV29-1; CDR3 DNA: TGCAGCGTTTCCGGGACTAGCGGGGGCGGCACAGATACGCAGTATTTT; CDR3 protein: CSVSGTSGGGTDTQYF
D gene: NA; clone size: NA; J gene: TRBJ1-5; V gene: TRBV27; CDR3 DNA: TGTGCCAGCAGTTTTTTTCCGGGGGGTCAGCCCCAGCATTTT; CDR3 protein: CASSFFPGGQPQHF
D gene: NA; clone size: NA; J gene: TRBJ1-2; V gene: TRBV29-1; CDR3 DNA: TGCAGCGTCACAGATTCCTATGGCTACACCTTC; CDR3 protein: CSVTDSYGYTF
D gene: TRBD2; clone size: NA; J gene: TRBJ2-1; V gene: TRBV27; CDR3 DNA: TGTGCCAGCAGGGCTTTAAAACCGGGACTAGACAATGAGCAGTTCTTC; CDR3 protein: CASRALKPGLDNEQFF
D gene: TRBD1; clone size: NA; J gene: TRBJ1-6; V gene: TRBV18; CDR3 DNA: TGTGCCAGCTCACCGCGACAGGGGTTTAATTCACCCCTCCACTTT; CDR3 protein: CASSPRQGFNSPLHF
D gene: NA; clone size: medium-sized; J gene: TRBJ2-2; V gene: TRBV27; CDR3 DNA: TGTGCCAGCAGTTTATTTCTGGGGACCGGGGAGCTGTTTTTT; CDR3 protein: CASSLFLGTGELFF
D gene: TRBD2; clone size: NA; J gene: TRBJ2-7; V gene: TRBV5-1; CDR3 DNA: TGCGCCAGCAGCTTGGGGGAGGGACGTCCCTACGAGCAGTACTTC; CDR3 protein: CASSLGEGRPYEQYF
D gene: NA; clone size: NA; J gene: TRBJ1-3; V gene: TRBV2; CDR3 DNA: TGTGCCAGCAGCCCTTTTTTTAATGGGCCCTCTGGAAACACCATATATTTT; CDR3 protein: CASSPFFNGPSGNTIYF
D gene: NA; clone size: NA; J gene: TRBJ2-6; V gene: TRBV21-1; CDR3 DNA: TGTGCCAGCAGCAAATACCAGGGGCAAAGGTCTGGGGCCAACGTCCTGACTTTC; CDR3 protein: CASSKYQGQRSGANVLTF
D gene: NA; clone size: NA; J gene: TRBJ1-4; V gene: TRBV7-2; CDR3 DNA: TGTGCCAGCAGCTCCAGTGTTGGGGATGAAAAACTGTTTTTT; CDR3 protein: CASSSSVGDEKLFF
D gene: NA; clone size: NA; J gene: TRBJ2-5; V gene: TRBV7-6; CDR3 DNA: TGTGCCAGCAGCTTCCTCAGGGGGGGCAAGCAAGAGACCCAGTACTTC; CDR3 protein: CASSFLRGGKQETQYF
D gene: NA; clone size: NA; J gene: TRBJ2-3; V gene: TRBV7-3; CDR3 DNA: TGTGCCAGCAGCTTATCGGGTGGGGATACGCAGTATTTT; CDR3 protein: CASSLSGGDTQYF
D gene: TRBD1; clone size: NA; J gene: TRBJ2-3; V gene: TRBV11-3; CDR3 DNA: TGTGCCAGCAGCTTGAGAGAAACAGGGGAACGGTACACAGATACGCAGTATTTT; CDR3 protein: CASSLRETGERYTDTQYF
D gene: NA; clone size: NA; J gene: TRBJ1-1; V gene: TRBV11-1; CDR3 DNA: TGTGCCAGCAGCTTGGGGGAGAACACTGAAGCTTTCTTT; CDR3 protein: CASSLGENTEAFF
D gene: TRBD2; clone size: NA; J gene: TRBJ2-3; V gene: TRBV27; CDR3 DNA: TGTGCCAGCAGTCCCCGACTAGCGGGGGTCACAGATACGCAGTATTTT; CDR3 protein: CASSPRLAGVTDTQYF
D gene: NA; clone size: NA; J gene: TRBJ1-3; V gene: TRBV6-6; CDR3 DNA: TGTGCCAGCAGTTCGCTGGATACTGGAAACACCATATATTTT; CDR3 protein: CASSSLDTGNTIYF
D gene: NA; clone size: NA; J gene: TRBJ2-5; V gene: TRBV28; CDR3 DNA: TGTGCCAGCAGTTTGCGAAAGTGGGGAAAAGAGACCCAGTACTTC; CDR3 protein: CASSLRKWGKETQYF
D gene: NA; clone size: NA; J gene: TRBJ1-3; V gene: TRBV7-3; CDR3 DNA: TGTGCCAGCAGCTCCGGGACAAGTGTCTCTGGAAACACCATATATTTT; CDR3 protein: CASSSGTSVSGNTIYF
D gene: NA; clone size: NA; J gene: TRBJ1-1; V gene: TRBV7-9; CDR3 DNA: TGTGCCAGCAGGTTGGAAGGGGCGCTGAACACTGAAGCTTTCTTT; CDR3 protein: CASRLEGALNTEAFF
D gene: NA; clone size: NA; J gene: TRBJ2-2; V gene: TRBV29-1; CDR3 DNA: TGCAGCGGCCGGGACCCACGGAACACCGGGGAGCTGTTTTTT; CDR3 protein: CSGRDPRNTGELFF
D gene: TRBD1; clone size: NA; J gene: TRBJ1-2; V gene: TRBV2; CDR3 DNA: TGTGCCAGCAGACCTGGACAGGGTATAAACTATGGCTACACCTTC; CDR3 protein: CASRPGQGINYGYTF
D gene: TRBD2; clone size: few; J gene: TRBJ2-7; V gene: TRBV7-6; CDR3 DNA: TGTGCCAGCAGCCCGGGACTAGCAGGCGAGCAGTACTTC; CDR3 protein: CASSPGLAGEQYF
D gene: NA; clone size: NA; J gene: TRBJ2-7; V gene: TRBV7-2; CDR3 DNA: TGTGCCAGCAGCGACCGGGGCCAATCATACTTC; CDR3 protein: CASSDRGQSYF
D gene: TRBD1; clone size: once; J gene: TRBJ1-4; V gene: TRBV11-2; CDR3 DNA: TGTGCCAGCAGCCGAGTGGCAGGGGGGTCTGAAAAACTGTTTTTT; CDR3 protein: CASSRVAGGSEKLFF
D gene: TRBD2; clone size: NA; J gene: TRBJ2-3; V gene: TRBV2; CDR3 DNA: TGTGCCAGCCTGACCCGGGGGGTCACAGATACGCAGTATTTT; CDR3 protein: CASLTRGVTDTQYF
D gene: NA; clone size: NA; J gene: TRBJ2-7; V gene: TRBV6-5; CDR3 DNA: TGTGCCAGCAGTTACTCTAAGACCTACGAGCAGTACTTC; CDR3 protein: CASSYSKTYEQYF
D gene: TRBD1; clone size: NA; J gene: TRBJ2-7; V gene: TRBV27; CDR3 DNA: TGTGCCAGCAGTTTATATGAACGGACAGGCGAGCAGTACTTC; CDR3 protein: CASSLYERTGEQYF
D gene: NA; clone size: NA; J gene: TRBJ2-7; V gene: TRBV5-1; CDR3 DNA: TGCGCCAGCAGCTCCCTGGTCGAGGAGTCCTACGAGCAGTACTTC; CDR3 protein: CASSSLVEESYEQYF
D gene: NA; clone size: NA; J gene: TRBJ2-3; V gene: TRBV7-9; CDR3 DNA: TGTGCCAGCAGCTTAAGCGGAGATACGCAGTATTTT; CDR3 protein: CASSLSGDTQYF
D gene: NA; clone size: NA; J gene: TRBJ1-3; V gene: TRBV6-4; CDR3 DNA: TGTGCCAGCGTGGATCGGGGGACTGGAAACACCATATATTTT; CDR3 protein: CASVDRGTGNTIYF
D gene: TRBD1; clone size: NA; J gene: TRBJ1-5; V gene: TRBV19; CDR3 DNA: TGTGCCAGTACCGAGGACAGGGGGCGGAATCAGCCCCAGCATTTT; CDR3 protein: CASTEDRGRNQPQHF
D gene: NA; clone size: NA; J gene: TRBJ1-2; V gene: TRBV2; CDR3 DNA: TGTGCCAGCAGTGAAGCGACATATCGGTCCTACACCTTC; CDR3 protein: CASSEATYRSYTF
D gene: TRBD1; clone size: once; J gene: TRBJ1-2; V gene: TRBV6-1; CDR3 DNA: TGTGCCAGCATCCTGGGACAGGGGGCTGGTGGCTACACCTTC; CDR3 protein: CASILGQGAGGYTF
D gene: NA; clone size: NA; J gene: TRBJ1-3; V gene: TRBV28; CDR3 DNA: TGTGCCAGCACTCCGGGGGTGAGGGGAAACACCATATATTTT; CDR3 protein: CASTPGVRGNTIYF
D gene: TRBD2; clone size: NA; J gene: TRBJ2-2; V gene: TRBV9; CDR3 DNA: TGTGCCAGCAGCGTAGTCCTGACTAGCGGAAGCACCGGGGAGCTGTTTTTT; CDR3 protein: CASSVVLTSGSTGELFF
D gene: NA; clone size: NA; J gene: TRBJ2-2; V gene: TRBV6-4; CDR3 DNA: TGTGCCAGCGGCTCCGGGACCAACACCGGGGAGCTGTTTTTT; CDR3 protein: CASGSGTNTGELFF
D gene: NA; clone size: NA; J gene: TRBJ2-3; V gene: TRBV5-4; CDR3 DNA: TGTGCCAGCAGCTTGGGAGGGAGGAGGACAGATACGCAGTATTTT; CDR3 protein: CASSLGGRRTDTQYF
D gene: TRBD2; clone size: NA; J gene: TRBJ2-1; V gene: TRBV7-2; CDR3 DNA: TGTGCCAGCAGCGCACAGGGACTAGCGGGGTACCTATACAATGAGCAGTTCTTC; CDR3 protein: CASSAQGLAGYLYNEQFF
D gene: TRBD1; clone size: once; J gene: TRBJ1-2; V gene: TRBV5-1; CDR3 DNA: TGCGCCAGCAGTCACGGACAGGGGCGGGTCGCGGAGGGCTACACCTTC; CDR3 protein: CASSHGQGRVAEGYTF
D gene: TRBD2; clone size: NA; J gene: TRBJ2-3; V gene: TRBV9; CDR3 DNA: TGTGCCAGCGCCATAGCGGGGGGCATGGATACGCAGTATTTT; CDR3 protein: CASAIAGGMDTQYF
D gene: TRBD1; clone size: once; J gene: TRBJ1-4; V gene: TRBV29-1; CDR3 DNA: TGCAGCGCCCGACAGGGCCCTAATGAAAAACTGTTTTTT; CDR3 protein: CSARQGPNEKLFF
D gene: TRBD2; clone size: NA; J gene: TRBJ2-2; V gene: TRBV19; CDR3 DNA: TGTGCCAGTAGAGAGGCGGGAGGAAACACCGGGGAGCTGTTTTTT; CDR3 protein: CASREAGGNTGELFF
D gene: TRBD2; clone size: NA; J gene: TRBJ2-2; V gene: TRBV7-2; CDR3 DNA: TGTGCCAGCAGCCCCGGACTAGCGGGGGGTTTGAACACCGGGGAGCTGTTTTTT; CDR3 protein: CASSPGLAGGLNTGELFF
D gene: TRBD2; clone size: NA; J gene: TRBJ2-1; V gene: TRBV29-1; CDR3 DNA: TGCAGCGTTGCGGGCGGGAGTTCCTACAATGAGCAGTTCTTC; CDR3 protein: CSVAGGSSYNEQFF
D gene: NA; clone size: NA; J gene: TRBJ2-5; V gene: TRBV12-1; CDR3 DNA: TGTGCCAGCAGCACAGGGGGAAATTGGCTAGAGACCCAGTACTTC; CDR3 protein: CASSTGGNWLETQYF
D gene: TRBD2; clone size: few; J gene: TRBJ2-1; V gene: TRBV7-6; CDR3 DNA: TGTGCCAGCAGCCCCCGACTAGCGGGCAACAATGAGCAGTTCTTC; CDR3 protein: CASSPRLAGNNEQFF